This T cell receptor (beta chain) was found in a study of CD8 T cells in ankylosing spondylitis. The CDR3 totals 17 residues. Germline CDR1 reads KGHSH; CDR2 reads LQKENI. V lost 3 bases, J lost 4 bases, and 13 bases stayed unmatched. Points from the study as a whole: In ankylosing spondylitis blood, a motif of roughly 8 highly homologous TCR beta variants appeared characteristic. Disease-linked clones were reportedly significantly enriched in matched ankylosing spondylitis synovial fluid. Earlier reports found some motif variants in synovial fluid and blood in reactive arthritis.

This clonotype has a count of ten or more. The antigen is undetermined. Using quantitative 5'-RACE with molecular barcodes, the authors made TCR beta libraries. TCRdb passed the 5' RACE reads through MiXCR, listing each CDR3 protein once. Of more than 500,000 distinct CDR3 sequences listed, roughly 5% are singletons. Sequenced: blood, either unsorted or a sorted T cell fraction (not recorded which). The TCR sequence derives from a male donor with ankylosing spondylitis. J is TRBJ2-3 and V is TRBV18; 7 nucleotides align to TRBD1. The CDR3 spells CASSPPSDRSYADTQYF. In DNA form, the CDR3 reads TGTGCCAGCTCACCCCCCTCGGACAGGTCTTACGCAGATACGCAGTATTTT. Filled out from reference TRBV18 and TRBJ2-3, the complete variable domain reads NAGVMQNPRHLVRRRGQEARLRCSPMKGHSHVYWYRQLPEEGLKFMVYLQKENIIDESGMPKERFSAEFPKEGPSILRIQQVVRGDSAAYFCASSPPSDRSYADTQYFGPGTRLTVL.